These 30 T cell receptor beta chains were sequenced from one sample in a study of blood T cell repertoires in COVID-19. The assay was immunoSEQ multiplex PCR, and TCRdb's table has in-frame clones only and misses some. The top ten hold more than 0.95% of the sample, which has 350,000 to 400,000 clones, around nine tenths seen once. Material: PBMCs or T cells enriched from blood (not recorded which). The receptors originated from a woman aged 18-29 years who had recovered from COVID-19.

As DNA, the CDR3 is TGTGCCTGGAGTGGGGGGGGCGAGCAGTACTTC. This sequence encodes CAWSGGGEQYF. The chain uses TRBV30 and TRBJ2-7; 7 nucleotides agree with TRBD2. V shed 1 base, J shed 6 bases, and the junction held 0 bases outside the gene matches. The germline V gene encodes CDR1 GTSNPN and CDR2 SVGIG (reference sequence). The CDR3 contains 11 residues.

The chain links TRBV30 to TRBJ1-1, with a tentative D call TRBD1 (5 bases). CDR3 length: 15 residues. Germline V gene lookup returns CDR1 GTSNPN and CDR2 SVGIG (reference sequence). V shed 0 bases and J shed 3 bases, with 14 bases lying between them. This CDR3 reads CAWSVQGYGHTEAFF. CDR3 DNA: TGTGCCTGGAGTGTTCAGGGTTATGGTCACACTGAAGCTTTCTTT.

Comment on this clone: The sample has other DNA sequences that encode this CDR3 too. This sequence joins TRBV30 and TRBJ2-7, with 8 bases fitting TRBD2. Germline V gene lookup returns CDR1 GTSNPN and CDR2 SVGIG (reference sequence). This CDR3 has 13 amino acids. V lost 0 bases, J lost 4 bases, and 2 bases stayed unmatched. Here the CDR3 DNA reads TGTGCCTGGAGTGTGGGCGGGGGGTACGAGCAGTACTTC. It encodes CAWSVGGGYEQYF.

The chain joins TRBV7-9 to TRBJ2-6, with a weak D call TRBD1 (5 bases). The CDR3 spans 16 residues. V was trimmed by 1 base and J by 1 base, leaving 8 bases between them. Germline V gene sequence: CDR1 SEHNR, CDR2 FQNEAQ (reference sequence). The CDR3 loop is CASSLGTFSGANVLTF. The CDR3 bases are TGTGCCAGCAGCTTAGGGACATTTTCTGGGGCCAACGTCCTGACTTTC.

This clone has just one count. V usage is TRBV27 and J usage is TRBJ2-1; no firm D call. There are 15 residues in the CDR3. Trimming shortened V by 6 bases and J by 2 bases, and 14 bases separated the two germline ends. Germline V gene data show CDR1 as MNHEY and CDR2 as SMNVEV (reference sequence). This CDR3 reads CASSLSSPAYNEQFF. In DNA, the CDR3 is TGTGCCAGCAGCCTCTCCTCCCCCGCCTACAATGAGCAGTTCTTC.

The chain carries TRBV11-2 and TRBJ2-1; D unclear. Germline assignment: CDR1 SGHAT and CDR2 FQNNGV. This CDR3 is 12 amino acids long. Trimming took off 1 base at V and 7 bases at J, with 5 bases between the two ends. In DNA form, the CDR3 reads TGTGCCAGCAGCTTAGTATTGAATGAGCAGTTCTTC. It codes for CASSLVLNEQFF. The full variable domain, completed using reference TRBV11-2 and TRBJ2-1, is EAGVAQSPRYKIIEKRQSVAFWCNPISGHATLYWYQQILGQGPKLLIQFQNNGVVDDSQLPKDRFSAERLKGVDSTLKIQPAKLEDSAVYLCASSLVLNEQFFGPGTRLTVL.

The chain uses TRBV2 and TRBJ1-6; TRBD1 agrees at 8 bases. Germline loops: CDR1 SNHLY, CDR2 FYNNEI. The CDR3 has 15 residues. With V trimmed by 6 bases and J by 6 bases, 7 bases remained unmatched. CDR3 loop: CASSVDRVGNSPLHF. CDR3 in DNA: TGTGCCAGCAGCGTGGACAGGGTGGGTAATTCACCCCTCCACTTT.

This chain links TRBV6-6 with TRBJ1-2; D remains ambiguous. The CDR3 is made up of 13 amino acids. CDR1 is MNHNY and CDR2 is SVGAGI in the germline V gene (reference sequence). V shed 0 bases and J shed 4 bases, with 6 bases lying between them. The CDR3 coding sequence is TGTGCCAGCAGTTACTCAGCTGCCTATGGCTACACCTTC. This codes for CASSYSAAYGYTF.

The rearrangement joins TRBV6-6 to TRBJ2-1, with 7 bases aligning to TRBD2. The CDR3 extends over 15 amino acids. J lost 1 base, V lost 6 bases, and 6 bases had no gene match. Germline assignment: CDR1 MNHNY and CDR2 SVGAGI (reference sequence). The CDR3 DNA is TGTGCCAGCAGCCCCACTAGCGTGTCCTACAATGAGCAGTTCTTC. Translating it yields CASSPTSVSYNEQFF.

The rearrangement joins TRBV10-2 to TRBJ2-7; TRBD1 aligns across 9 bases. V lost 4 bases and J lost 6; bases outside the gene matches: 7. The CDR3 consists of 14 residues. Germline CDR1 and CDR2: WSHSY and SAAADI. For the CDR3, the DNA is TGCGCCAGCAGTGCGGGACAGGGTGTAATCGAGCAGTACTTC. Its translation: CASSAGQGVIEQYF.

CDR3 sequence (DNA): TGTGCCAGCCTTGAGACTAAGAGGAACACTGAAGCTTTCTTT. Residues: CASLETKRNTEAFF. V usage is TRBV2 and J usage is TRBJ1-1; D is ambiguous. The CDR3 contains 14 residues. Germline assignment: CDR1 SNHLY and CDR2 FYNNEI. Trimming took off 8 bases at V and 1 base at J, with 14 bases between the two ends.

This chain connects TRBV27 to TRBJ1-2, with 10 bases matching TRBD1. This CDR3 spans 17 amino acids. With 6 bases clipped from V and 0 bases from J, the junction kept 10 bases outside the gene matches. The germline V gene has CDR1 MNHEY and CDR2 SMNVEV (reference sequence). CDR3 sequence (DNA): TGTGCCAGCAGAATCCTGGGGACAGGGGAAACTAACTATGGCTACACCTTC. Amino acid sequence: CASRILGTGETNYGYTF.

The J gene is TRBJ2-2, the V gene TRBV10-3, with 10 bases matching TRBD2. V trimming: 1 base; J trimming: 4 bases; junction bases outside the gene matches: 3. This CDR3 is built from 16 residues. Germline assignment: CDR1 ENHRY and CDR2 SYGVKD. The CDR3 nucleotides read TGTGCCATCAGTGAGTGGATAGCGGGGGGCACCGGGGAGCTGTTTTTT. Amino acids: CAISEWIAGGTGELFF.

This clone was detected once. J is TRBJ2-2 and V is TRBV7-2, with 10 bases lining up with TRBD1. Germline trimming cut 4 bases from V and 0 bases from J; bases unmatched to any gene: 11. The germline V gene encodes CDR1 SGHTA and CDR2 FQGNSA. There are 19 residues in the CDR3. DNA for the CDR3: TGTGCCAGCAGCTGGCCGGGACAGGGGACTACCGCGAACACCGGGGAGCTGTTTTTT. This codes for CASSWPGQGTTANTGELFF.

The V gene is TRBV29-1, the J gene TRBJ1-2; no clear D. Germline CDR1 is SQVTM and CDR2 is ANQGSEA. The CDR3 consists of 13 residues. V was pared by 4 bases and J by 6 bases, with 15 bases between. Here the CDR3 DNA reads TGCAGCGTTGTCCCCAGCAGCGCTAATGGCTACACCTTC. It specifies CSVVPSSANGYTF.

The chain carries TRBV2 and TRBJ2-5; maybe TRBD2 (5 bases). CDR3 length: 11 residues. Germline CDR1 is SNHLY and CDR2 is FYNNEI. Trimming shortened V by 7 bases and J by 3 bases, and 6 bases separated the two germline ends. CDR3 amino acids: CASTGEETQYF. CDR3 nucleotide sequence: TGTGCCAGCACCGGGGAAGAGACCCAGTACTTC.

This clone was found once. The chain joins TRBV12-3 or TRBV12-4 to TRBJ2-5; 7 positions match TRBD1. V gave up 7 bases and J gave up 5 bases; unmatched junction bases: 7. There are 13 residues in the CDR3. The CDR3 is CASTSWDSETQYF. The CDR3, as DNA: TGTGCCAGCACCTCGTGGGACAGTGAGACCCAGTACTTC.

The V gene is TRBV2, the J gene TRBJ1-4; maybe TRBD1 (5 bases). The CDR3 runs to 15 residues. Trimming took 6 bases from V and 6 from J, leaving 17 bases between them. CDR1 is SNHLY and CDR2 is FYNNEI in the germline V gene. The CDR3: CASSLGQGGDEKLFF. DNA of the CDR3: TGTGCCAGCAGCCTGGGCCAGGGCGGCGATGAAAAACTGTTTTTT.

This chain uses TRBV3-1 (or the pseudogene TRBV3-2) with TRBJ2-5, with 10 bases fitting TRBD2. The V and J ends lost 0 bases and 4 bases, in that order; junction bases with no gene match: 11. The germline V gene encodes CDR1 LGHDT and CDR2 YNNKEL (reference sequence). This CDR3 spans 18 amino acids. The CDR3 DNA sequence: TGTGCCAGCAGCCAAGATATAGGAAGCGGGGGGGCCCGAGAGACCCAGTACTTC. The encoded protein is CASSQDIGSGGARETQYF.

V gene TRBV4-3 combines with J gene TRBJ1-1, with TRBD1 matching over 9 bases. Germline V CDR1 and CDR2: LGHNA, YSLEER. Unmatched junction bases numbered 6, after V lost 0 bases and J lost 4 bases. The CDR3 contains 16 residues. The DNA for the CDR3 is TGCGCCAGCAGCCAAGAGGGATTGACAGGGGGCACTGAAGCTTTCTTT. Translating it yields CASSQEGLTGGTEAFF.

The chain combines TRBV11-2 with TRBJ1-2, with a weak D call TRBD1 (6 bases). This CDR3 comprises 12 residues. Trimming left V 7 bases short and J 10 bases short, with 16 bases between. CDR1 and CDR2 (germline): SGHAT, FQNNGV. As DNA, the CDR3 is TGTGCCAGCACCATGGACAGATCAGACTACACCTTC. Translating gives CASTMDRSDYTF. The full variable domain, in which reference TRBV11-2 and TRBJ1-2 provide the parts outside the CDR3, is EAGVAQSPRYKIIEKRQSVAFWCNPISGHATLYWYQQILGQGPKLLIQFQNNGVVDDSQLPKDRFSAERLKGVDSTLKIQPAKLEDSAVYLCASTMDRSDYTFGSGTRLTVV.

This chain connects TRBV18 to TRBJ1-5; D is undetermined. The V gene lost 3 bases and the J gene lost 2 bases, with 5 bases spanning the gap. The CDR3 sequence is 13 residues long. Germline V lookup: CDR1 KGHSH, CDR2 LQKENI. DNA of the CDR3: TGTGCCAGCTCACCGGAGGGCAATCAGCCCCAGCATTTT. Amino acid sequence: CASSPEGNQPQHF. Full variable domain (rest looked up from reference TRBV18 and TRBJ1-5): NAGVMQNPRHLVRRRGQEARLRCSPMKGHSHVYWYRQLPEEGLKFMVYLQKENIIDESGMPKERFSAEFPKEGPSILRIQQVVRGDSAAYFCASSPEGNQPQHFGDGTRLSIL.

The chain carries TRBV19 and TRBJ1-5; maybe TRBD1 (5 bases). Trimming removed 6 bases at V and 9 bases at J, with 15 bases between. In germline, CDR1 is LNHDA, CDR2 SQIVND (reference sequence). The CDR3 runs 13 residues. The CDR3 nucleotides are TGTGCCAGTAGCTCCGGGGGGTTTCTGCCCCAGCATTTT. Its protein product is CASSSGGFLPQHF.

The rearrangement uses TRBV6-2 or TRBV6-3 and TRBJ2-1, with 10 bases matching TRBD2. Germline CDR1 is MNHEY and CDR2 is SVGEGT. J was trimmed by 8 bases and V by 3 bases; bases with no gene match: 7. The CDR3 is made up of 15 amino acids. CDR3 region: CASSYGPSGGDEQFF. The CDR3, as DNA: TGTGCCAGCAGTTATGGGCCTAGCGGGGGCGATGAGCAGTTCTTC.

The J gene is TRBJ2-7, the V gene TRBV11-2; D call uncertain. Trimming left V 4 bases short and J 2 bases short, with 3 bases between. Germline V CDR1 and CDR2: SGHAT, FQNNGV. The CDR3 runs to 11 residues. The chain's CDR3 is CASSSTYEQYF. The CDR3 nucleotides are TGTGCCAGCAGCTCCACCTACGAGCAGTACTTC.

The V and J genes are TRBV30 and TRBJ1-1, with 7 nucleotides matching TRBD1. The V gene end was trimmed by 2 bases and the J gene end by 2 bases; junction bases not matched to a gene: 11. Germline V gene sequence: CDR1 GTSNPN, CDR2 SVGIG (reference sequence). CDR3 size: 16 residues. CDR3 amino acids: CAWSSLMAGGNTEAFF. In nucleotides, the CDR3 is TGTGCCTGGAGTTCTTTAATGGCAGGGGGTAACACTGAAGCTTTCTTT.

This rearrangement joins TRBV10-3 to TRBJ2-5; 9 nucleotides match TRBD2. J was trimmed by 3 bases and V by 4 bases; bases with no gene match: 9. The CDR3 runs to 16 residues. Germline loops: CDR1 ENHRY, CDR2 SYGVKD. The CDR3 sequence is CAISGSGSGGKETQYF. The DNA for the CDR3 is TGTGCCATCAGTGGGAGCGGAAGCGGGGGGAAAGAGACCCAGTACTTC.

This clone appeared a few times. Other nucleotide sequences from this sample produce the same CDR3. The chain combines TRBV6-5 with TRBJ1-1, with a weak D call TRBD1 (6 bases). CDR3 length equals 13 residues. CDR1 is MNHEY and CDR2 is SVGAGI in the germline V gene. Trimming took off 6 bases at V and 4 bases at J, with 12 bases between the two ends. CDR3 amino acids: CASRSGQVTEAFF. The CDR3 coding sequence is TGTGCCAGCAGGTCGGGACAAGTCACTGAAGCTTTCTTT.

This clone has a single count. This chain connects TRBV20-1 to TRBJ1-1; TRBD1 agrees at 9 bases. After removal of 3 bases from V and 11 bases from J, the junction contained 13 bases not matched to a gene. The germline V gene has CDR1 DFQATT and CDR2 SNEGSKA (reference sequence). This CDR3 comprises 14 residues. This CDR3 reads CSASLGPQGAKAFF. The CDR3 DNA reads TGCAGTGCTAGTCTGGGCCCACAGGGGGCAAAGGCTTTCTTT.

The chain recombines TRBV18 with TRBJ1-1, with TRBD1 matching over 7 bases. Germline V gene data show CDR1 as KGHSH and CDR2 as LQKENI. The V and J ends lost 2 bases and 0 bases, in that order; junction bases with no gene match: 6. This CDR3 is built from 16 residues. The CDR3, as DNA: TGTGCCAGCTCACCATTATCAGACAGGGTGAACACTGAAGCTTTCTTT. Translation: CASSPLSDRVNTEAFF. Full variable domain (remainder filled in from reference TRBV18 and TRBJ1-1): NAGVMQNPRHLVRRRGQEARLRCSPMKGHSHVYWYRQLPEEGLKFMVYLQKENIIDESGMPKERFSAEFPKEGPSILRIQQVVRGDSAAYFCASSPLSDRVNTEAFFGQGTRLTVV.